The rows below give T cell receptor beta chains drawn from one sample of a study of blood T cell repertoires in COVID-19. Assay: immunoSEQ multiplex PCR; the TCRdb copy retains only in-frame clones and omits some. The profile shows 150,000 to 180,000 clones, roughly four fifths of them singletons. The sample consisted of peripheral blood. The receptors come from a woman aged 55-70 years with acute or convalescent COVID-19. The CDR3 runs from the conserved cysteine through the conserved F or W. D genes are given only for firm matches. Size values are once, few and many counts, or a class for expanded clones, and some rows have none.

J | size | V | D | DNA | CDR3
TRBJ2-5 | once | TRBV6-6 | . | TGTGCCAGCAGGAGGACTGGCCAAGAGACCCAGTACTTC | CASRRTGQETQYF
TRBJ1-6 | once | TRBV18 | . | TGTGCCAGCTCACCTCTGGACATGTTGAATTCACCCCTCCACTTT | CASSPLDMLNSPLHF
TRBJ1-1 | . | TRBV6-5 | TRBD1 | TGTGCCAGCAAGACAGGGGCGGGGGCTTTCTTT | CASKTGAGAFF
TRBJ2-1 | few | TRBV2 | . | TGTGCCAGCAGTGGTACGTCCGGCAATGAGCAGTTCTTC | CASSGTSGNEQFF
TRBJ1-1 | . | TRBV3-1/TRBV3-2 | . | TGTGCCAGCAGCCAAGATTGGGAGGGCTCACTAAGCCGAGAGACTGAAGCTTTCTTT | CASSQDWEGSLSRETEAFF
TRBJ1-2 | once | TRBV6-5 | . | TGTGCCGCAGAGGCGGCACCTAACTATGGCTACACCTTC | CAAEAAPNYGYTF
TRBJ2-2 | once | TRBV5-6 | TRBD1 | TGTGCCAGCAGCTTCACCGACAGGGCCGGGGAGCTGTTTTTT | CASSFTDRAGELFF
TRBJ2-3 | few | TRBV5-1 | TRBD2 | TGCGCCAGCAGCTTGGGCATAGCGGGGGGGTCAGATACGCAGTATTTT | CASSLGIAGGSDTQYF
TRBJ1-4 | . | TRBV27 | . | TGTGCCAGCAGTCTCAGGGGAGGGTCTAATGAAAAACTGTTTTTT | CASSLRGGSNEKLFF
TRBJ1-2 | . | TRBV28 | . | TGTGCCAGCAGTACCAGTAGCACCTCTAACTATGGCTACACCTTC | CASSTSSTSNYGYTF
TRBJ1-2 | . | TRBV30 | . | TGTGCCTGGAGGCTGGGGGCCAACTATGGCTACACCTTC | CAWRLGANYGYTF
TRBJ1-1 | . | TRBV5-4 | . | TGTGCCAGCAGCTTGGATAGTTATGAAGCTTTCTTT | CASSLDSYEAFF
TRBJ2-1 | . | TRBV2 | TRBD2 | TGTGCCAGCAGTACTAGCGGGGGCCCAGGAGATGAGCAGTTCTTC | CASSTSGGPGDEQFF
TRBJ1-5 | once | TRBV5-1 | . | TGCGCCAGCAGCGGCGGTCCAGGGAATAATCAGCCCCAGCATTTT | CASSGGPGNNQPQHF
TRBJ2-2 | . | TRBV9 | . | TGTGCCAGCAGCCCCTCCGGGCAACAGGTGAACACCGGGGAGCTGTTTTTT | CASSPSGQQVNTGELFF
TRBJ2-2 | . | TRBV5-1 | TRBD1 | TGCGCCAGCAGCTTACGGACAGGGGCAGGCACCGGGGAGCTGTTTTTT | CASSLRTGAGTGELFF
TRBJ1-1 | . | TRBV4-1 | . | TGCGCCAGCAGCAGCCAAGAGGGCCGGACGGCTTCGAACACTGAAGCTTTCTTT | CASSSQEGRTASNTEAFF
TRBJ2-5 | . | TRBV6-5 | . | TGTGCCAGCAGTTACTCGGCGGCCCAGTACTTC | CASSYSAAQYF
TRBJ1-5 | . | TRBV11-2 | . | TGTGCCAGCAGCTTAGGCCAGGGCCATCAGCCCCAGCATTTT | CASSLGQGHQPQHF
TRBJ2-5 | . | TRBV2 | . | TGTGCCAGCCAAGGGGGTGGGTGGCAAGAGACCCAGTACTTC | CASQGGGWQETQYF
TRBJ1-1 | . | TRBV5-5 | TRBD1 | TGTGCCAGCAGGTTCGAACCAAAGGACAGGATCCTGAACACTGAAGCTTTCTTT | CASRFEPKDRILNTEAFF
TRBJ2-6 | . | TRBV10-2 | . | TGCGCCAGCAGTGAGTTTGGCCGAGGGACTGGGGCCAACGTCCTGACTTTC | CASSEFGRGTGANVLTF
TRBJ1-1 | . | TRBV3-1/TRBV3-2 | . | TGTGCCAGCAGCCAAGAGGGCATGAACACTGAAGCTTTCTTT | CASSQEGMNTEAFF
TRBJ2-3 | . | TRBV7-8 | . | TGTGCCAGCAGTTTAGGCCACGGCGGGGGCACAGATACGCAGTATTTT | CASSLGHGGGTDTQYF
TRBJ1-1 | few | TRBV10-1 | . | TGCGCCAGCAGCCCTCGGGCCTTGGCGGGTGAAGCTTTCTTT | CASSPRALAGEAFF
TRBJ1-1 | . | TRBV19 | . | TGTGCCAGTAGTATGGAGCAGGGGCGGGTTGGGAACACTGAAGCTTTCTTT | CASSMEQGRVGNTEAFF
TRBJ1-1 | once | TRBV5-6 | . | TGTGCCAGCAGCTTAGATCCTATGAACACTGAAGCTTTCTTT | CASSLDPMNTEAFF
TRBJ1-2 | . | TRBV5-1 | . | TGCGCCAGCAGCTTCGGGGGTGAGGGAGGCTACACCTTC | CASSFGGEGGYTF
TRBJ2-7 | . | TRBV4-1 | . | TGCGCCAGCAGCCAAGACGAAGACAGTACCTACGAGCAGTACTTC | CASSQDEDSTYEQYF
TRBJ2-5 | . | TRBV19 | . | TGTGCCAGTAACCAGGGACAAGAGACCCAGTACTTC | CASNQGQETQYF
TRBJ2-2 | few | TRBV29-1 | . | TGCAGCGTTGAAGTTACAGGCTTGACCGGGGAGCTGTTTTTT | CSVEVTGLTGELFF
TRBJ1-2 | . | TRBV2 | . | TGTGCCAGCAGTGCGAGGGGACAAGGCGGCTACACCTTC | CASSARGQGGYTF
TRBJ1-2 | . | TRBV4-1 | TRBD1 | TGCGCCAGCAGCCAAGATTCGGACACGGACAGGTTTTCTGGCTACACCTTC | CASSQDSDTDRFSGYTF
TRBJ1-5 | . | TRBV6-5 | . | TGTGCCAGCAGACTGCAGGGGAGTCAGCCCCAGCATTTT | CASRLQGSQPQHF
TRBJ1-1 | . | TRBV11-2 | . | TGTGCCAGCAGCTTATCCCAGGCGAACACTGAAGCTTTCTTT | CASSLSQANTEAFF
TRBJ2-5 | . | TRBV11-2 | TRBD2 | TGTGCCAGCAGCCTCCGGCGGGGGGGCGTAGAGACCCAGTACTTC | CASSLRRGGVETQYF
TRBJ1-1 | . | TRBV19 | . | TGTGCCAGTAGTATTGCCGGCGGGTTGAACACTGAAGCTTTCTTT | CASSIAGGLNTEAFF
TRBJ1-1 | . | TRBV2 | . | TGTGCCAGCAGTGAATACAGGAGGAACACTGAAGCTTTCTTT | CASSEYRRNTEAFF
TRBJ2-2 | . | TRBV11-3 | . | TGTGCCAGCAGCTTAGACCCCATCAACACCGGGGAGCTGTTTTTT | CASSLDPINTGELFF
TRBJ2-7 | . | TRBV6-6 | . | TGTGCCAGCAGTTACTCACTTTCCGAGCAGTACTTC | CASSYSLSEQYF
TRBJ2-2 | . | TRBV7-3 | . | TGTGCCAGCAGCTTAGTAACTACCTCTCGTACCGGGGAGCTGTTTTTT | CASSLVTTSRTGELFF
TRBJ2-7 | . | TRBV7-6 | . | TGTGCCAGCAGCCCTTCAGGCAGATCCTACGAGCAGTACTTC | CASSPSGRSYEQYF
TRBJ2-5 | . | TRBV10-3 | TRBD1 | TGTGCCATCAGCCTGACAGGGGATGAGACCCAGTACTTC | CAISLTGDETQYF
TRBJ1-5 | . | TRBV6-5 | TRBD1 | TGTGCCAGCAGCGGGGGACAGGCGGTTTTTCAGCCCCAGCATTTT | CASSGGQAVFQPQHF
TRBJ2-5 | . | TRBV5-4 | TRBD1 | TGTGCCAGCAGCGGAACCGGGACAGGGCCCGAGACCCAGTACTTC | CASSGTGTGPETQYF
TRBJ2-5 | . | TRBV7-8 | . | TGTGCCAGCAGCTTCAACAGTGGGGAGACCCAGTACTTC | CASSFNSGETQYF
TRBJ2-6 | . | TRBV18 | TRBD1 | TGTGCCAGCTCGCCTAGGGACAGGTCGAGCTCTGGGGCCAACGTCCTGACTTTC | CASSPRDRSSSGANVLTF
TRBJ2-2 | once | TRBV6-5 | . | TGTGCCAGCAGCCGCCGGGACATTCGCACCGGGGAGCTGTTTTTT | CASSRRDIRTGELFF
TRBJ2-7 | . | TRBV7-9 | TRBD2 | TGTGCCAGCAGCTTTGTTAGCGGGGGCCGAAAGGGGACCTACGAGCAGTACTTC | CASSFVSGGRKGTYEQYF
TRBJ1-5 | . | TRBV6-1 | . | TGTGCCAGCAGTGACAACTTCAATCAGCCCCAGCATTTT | CASSDNFNQPQHF
TRBJ2-1 | . | TRBV10-1 | TRBD2 | TGCGCCAGCAGCCTCTTGCGGGGGGCCCCCTACAATGAGCAGTTCTTC | CASSLLRGAPYNEQFF
TRBJ1-3 | once | TRBV7-2 | TRBD1 | TGTGCCAGCAGCACGACGACAGGGGGCAGTTCTGGAAACACCATATATTTT | CASSTTTGGSSGNTIYF
TRBJ1-2 | . | TRBV6-5 | TRBD1 | TGTGCCAGCAGTAAGACAGGGCCGGGGGGCTACACCTTC | CASSKTGPGGYTF
TRBJ1-1 | . | TRBV21-1 | . | TGTGCCAGCAGCAGGAAACAGCCTTTCTTT | CASSRKQPFF
TRBJ1-3 | . | TRBV11-1 | . | TGTGCCAGCAGCTTTACGACGGGTGGAAACACCATATATTTT | CASSFTTGGNTIYF
TRBJ2-1 | . | TRBV4-2 | TRBD2 | TGTGCCAGCAGCCAAGATGAGGGCACCGGGACTAGTTTCTACAATGAGCAGTTCTTC | CASSQDEGTGTSFYNEQFF
TRBJ1-1 | . | TRBV5-1 | . | TGCGCCAGCAGCCCCCTCGGGGTAGTCACTGAAGCTTTCTTT | CASSPLGVVTEAFF
TRBJ1-2 | . | TRBV7-8 | . | TGTGCCAGCAGCTTAGACGGAGACTATGGCTACACCTTC | CASSLDGDYGYTF
TRBJ2-2 | once | TRBV6-5 | . | TGTGCCAGCAATAGGAACACCGGGGAGCTGTTTTTT | CASNRNTGELFF